One sample yielded the 14 T cell receptor beta chains listed below, sequenced in a study of blood T cell repertoires in COVID-19. Clones were read by immunoSEQ multiplex PCR, and TCRdb kept only the in-frame ones, dropping some. The repertoire holds tens of thousands of clones, with over 70% as singletons. The sequencing input was peripheral blood. These receptors were obtained from a man over 45 with acute or convalescent COVID-19.

The chain employs TRBV7-2 and TRBJ1-6; D gene unclear. V was shortened by 5 bases and J by 9 bases, with 11 bases between the two germline ends. Germline V gene data show CDR1 as SGHTA and CDR2 as FQGNSA. The CDR3 loop spans 13 amino acids. CDR3 nucleotide sequence: TGTGCCAGCAGCATTAAGGGAGGTTCACCCCTCCACTTT. It specifies CASSIKGGSPLHF.

The chain is built from TRBV9 and TRBJ1-2; 7 bases agree with TRBD1. The trim removed 5 bases at V and 4 bases at J, leaving 5 bases unmatched. The CDR3 totals 13 residues. CDR1 is SGDLS, CDR2 YYNGEE, per germline. The CDR3 DNA sequence: TGTGCCAGCAGGGCCGGGACAGCCTATGGCTACACCTTC. Protein sequence: CASRAGTAYGYTF.

This chain connects TRBV7-3 to TRBJ2-3; D perhaps matches TRBD1 (6 bases). In germline, CDR1 is SGHTA, CDR2 FQGTGA. The CDR3 contains 13 residues. V lost 0 bases and J 6 bases, leaving 7 bases between the germline ends. The CDR3 region has the DNA TGTGCCAGCAGCTTAACACAGGGCGATACGCAGTATTTT. Protein sequence: CASSLTQGDTQYF.

The CDR3 bases are TGCAGTGCTAGTACAGGGACCTACAATGAGCAGTTCTTC. Translation gives CSASTGTYNEQFF. V usage is TRBV20-1 and J usage is TRBJ2-1; maybe TRBD1 (6 bases). This CDR3 is built from 13 residues. Germline CDR1 DFQATT, CDR2 SNEGSKA (reference sequence). Trimming took off 3 bases at V and 2 bases at J, with 8 bases between the two ends.

The chain links TRBV7-3 to TRBJ2-7, with D uncertain. The CDR3 spans 13 residues. Germline values: CDR1 SGHTA, CDR2 FQGTGA. Trimming pared 4 bases from V and 5 bases from J, leaving 12 bases between. This CDR3 reads CASSSVPYHEQYF. The CDR3 DNA reads as TGTGCCAGCAGCTCCGTTCCCTACCACGAGCAGTACTTC.

This chain uses TRBV30 with TRBJ2-1; 8 positions match TRBD2. With V trimmed by 3 bases and J by 7 bases, 5 bases remained unmatched. There are 13 residues in the CDR3. CDR1 and CDR2 (germline): GTSNPN, SVGIG (reference sequence). CDR3 bases: TGTGCCTGGAGGAAGCGGGGGAGGAATGAGCAGTTCTTC. Its translation: CAWRKRGRNEQFF.

This clone was seen just once. V is TRBV7-2 and J is TRBJ1-5; 7 nucleotides agree with TRBD1. The CDR3 length is 14 residues. CDR1 and CDR2 (germline): SGHTA, FQGNSA. With 5 bases clipped from V and 7 bases from J, the junction kept 8 bases outside the gene matches. Here the CDR3 reads CASSPGGFIQPQHF. Here the CDR3 DNA reads TGTGCCAGCAGCCCAGGGGGGTTTATCCAGCCCCAGCATTTT.

The gene calls are TRBV6-1 and TRBJ1-6; D remains unclear. CDR1 is MNHNS and CDR2 is SASEGT in the germline V gene. The CDR3 runs to 14 residues. Trimming pared 3 bases from V and 13 bases from J, leaving 16 bases between. CDR3 loop: CASSELGRPSPLHF. The CDR3 DNA reads as TGTGCCAGCAGTGAGTTAGGGAGACCTTCGCCCCTCCACTTT.

The V gene is TRBV7-9, the J gene TRBJ1-6, with 9 nucleotides matching TRBD1. The germline CDR1 and CDR2 sequences are SEHNR and FQNEAQ (reference sequence). This CDR3 contains 15 residues. V was clipped by 2 bases and J by 6 bases; unmatched bases: 2. The CDR3 spells CASSLMTGGNSPLHF. The DNA for the CDR3 is TGTGCCAGCAGCTTAATGACAGGGGGTAATTCACCCCTCCACTTT.

This clone was found a few times. This sequence joins TRBV5-1 and TRBJ2-2, with 14 bases identical to TRBD2. V lost 4 bases, J lost 7 bases, and 12 bases stayed unmatched. Germline loops: CDR1 SGHRS, CDR2 YFSETQ. The CDR3 runs 18 residues. The CDR3 loop is CASSPPRGLAGDGGELFF. CDR3 coding DNA: TGCGCCAGCAGCCCACCGAGGGGACTAGCGGGGGATGGCGGGGAGCTGTTTTTT.

The rearrangement uses TRBV6-2 or TRBV6-3 and TRBJ1-5; 7 nucleotides line up with TRBD1. Germline V gives CDR1 MNHEY, CDR2 SVGEGT. V lost 4 bases and J lost 7; bases outside the gene matches: 4. This CDR3 contains 13 residues. The CDR3 sequence: CASSSDRVQPQHF. CDR3 bases: TGTGCCAGCAGTTCCGACAGGGTCCAGCCCCAGCATTTT.

The rearrangement joins TRBV10-3 to TRBJ2-3; maybe TRBD2 (6 bases). CDR3 length: 15 amino acids. CDR1 and CDR2 (germline): ENHRY, SYGVKD. V lost 0 bases, J lost 0 bases, and 7 bases lay in between. CDR3 nucleotide sequence: TGTGCCATCAGTGAGTCTGGGACTAGCACAGATACGCAGTATTTT. This gives the protein CAISESGTSTDTQYF.

This clone was detected once. The chain employs TRBV5-6 and TRBJ2-1, with 9 bases matching TRBD1. This CDR3 spans 16 amino acids. Germline values: CDR1 SGHDT, CDR2 YYEEEE. V lost 4 bases to trimming and J lost 4 bases; unmatched junction nucleotides: 9. The CDR3 here is CASSTDRGYNYNEQFF. CDR3 DNA: TGTGCCAGCAGCACGGACAGGGGATATAATTACAATGAGCAGTTCTTC.

Here the CDR3 reads CASSPSGGSGNTIYF. In nucleotides, the CDR3 is TGTGCCAGCAGCCCCTCGGGGGGCTCTGGAAACACCATATATTTT. The rearrangement uses TRBV7-3 and TRBJ1-3; D might be TRBD1 (5 bases). The V and J ends lost 5 bases and 0 bases respectively, with 11 bases between them. Germline values: CDR1 SGHTA, CDR2 FQGTGA. This CDR3 spans 15 amino acids.